This TCR beta chain was recovered during a study of blood T cell repertoires in COVID-19. Study-wide background: Samples came from the United States, Italy and Spain, spanning acute and convalescent COVID-19. PBMCs, B-cell-depleted T cells, or T cells provided the cDNA or gDNA that made up the material.

This CDR3 comprises 14 residues. V lost 0 bases to trimming and J lost 4 bases, with 8 bases between them. The germline V gene encodes CDR1 SGHKS and CDR2 YYEKEE (reference sequence). Methods used by the authors: Reference gene primer amplification yielded estimated nucleated cell counts. Sequenced by immunoSEQ multiplex PCR; TCRdb stores in-frame clones only, minus some. V and J calls plus clone size are reproduced from that table; the DNA served to infer D and trimming. The profile shows approximately 150,000 clones, about 86% of them singletons. The chain joins TRBV5-5 to TRBJ1-3; D is uncertain. The specimen was peripheral blood. The sequence was obtained from a man aged 70 or older with acute or convalescent COVID-19. CDR3 sequence: CASSLGATGNTIYF. CDR3 DNA: TGTGCCAGCAGCTTGGGCGCTACGGGAAACACCATATATTTT.